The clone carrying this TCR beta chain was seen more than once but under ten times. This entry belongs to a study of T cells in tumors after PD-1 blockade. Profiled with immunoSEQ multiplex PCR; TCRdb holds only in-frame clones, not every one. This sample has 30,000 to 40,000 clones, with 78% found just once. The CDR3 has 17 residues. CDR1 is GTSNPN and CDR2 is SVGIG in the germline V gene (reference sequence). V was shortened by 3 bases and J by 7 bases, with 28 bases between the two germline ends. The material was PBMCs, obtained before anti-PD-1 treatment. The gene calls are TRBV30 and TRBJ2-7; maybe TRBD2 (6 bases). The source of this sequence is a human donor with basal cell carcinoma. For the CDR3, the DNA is TGTGCCTGGAGGGCCCCGAGTGGGGGGTTCACAACGGGAGAGCAGTACTTC. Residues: CAWRAPSGGFTTGEQYF.